This is a list of T cell receptor beta chains from one sample in a study of beta chain features in type 1 diabetes. Assay used: immunoSEQ multiplex PCR; TCRdb lists only in-frame clones, some missing. The sample lists over 300,000 clones; roughly 8% were seen once. Material: central memory CD4+ T cells from blood. The source of these receptors is a woman aged 18-30 years in good health. Each CDR3 is given with its conserved first and last residue. Fields, in order: J gene, clone size, D gene, V gene, CDR3 protein, CDR3 DNA. A D gene is named only where the DNA matches it firmly. Not all rows give a size; the values are once, few, many and, for expanded clones, a class.

TRBJ1-2 | few | TRBD1 | TRBV7-9 | CASSPRTGLHGYTF | TGTGCCAGCAGCCCCCGGACAGGGCTTCATGGCTACACCTTC
TRBJ2-7 | few | - | TRBV5-6 | CASSWDGYYEQYF | TGTGCCAGCAGCTGGGACGGATACTACGAGCAGTACTTC
TRBJ2-2 | few | - | TRBV11-2 | CASSSHRSTGELFF | TGTGCCAGCAGCTCGCACAGGAGCACCGGGGAGCTGTTTTTT
TRBJ2-2 | few | - | TRBV9 | CASTGPNTGELFF | TGTGCCAGCACGGGCCCGAACACCGGGGAGCTGTTTTTT
TRBJ2-1 | - | - | TRBV9 | CASSVGWYNEQFF | TGTGCCAGCAGCGTAGGGTGGTACAATGAGCAGTTCTTC
TRBJ1-2 | - | - | TRBV28 | CASSFVTVYGYTF | TGTGCCAGCAGTTTTGTGACAGTCTATGGCTACACCTTC
TRBJ2-3 | - | - | TRBV7-2 | CASSLVPGSDTQYF | TGTGCCAGCAGCTTAGTGCCGGGTTCAGATACGCAGTATTTT
TRBJ2-5 | few | TRBD1 | TRBV5-1 | CASSRQPGQGARETQYF | TGCGCCAGCAGTCGACAGCCGGGACAGGGGGCTCGGGAGACCCAGTACTTC
TRBJ2-4 | few | - | TRBV18 | CASSPGKNIQYF | TGTGCCAGCTCACCAGGCAAAAACATTCAGTACTTC
TRBJ1-2 | few | TRBD1 | TRBV2 | CAAGGGYGYTF | TGTGCCGCAGGGGGTGGATATGGCTACACCTTC
TRBJ2-3 | - | TRBD2 | TRBV6-1 | CASSGGRGERTSTDTQYF | TGTGCCAGCAGTGGGGGCCGGGGGGAGCGGACTAGCACAGATACGCAGTATTTT
TRBJ1-2 | few | - | TRBV15 | CATSGYRAPPESYTF | TGTGCCACCAGCGGCTACAGGGCTCCCCCGGAAAGCTACACCTTC
TRBJ2-5 | few | - | TRBV7-9 | CASSRTRETQYF | TGTGCCAGCAGCCGGACCCGAGAGACCCAGTACTTC
TRBJ2-5 | - | - | TRBV7-9 | CASSLAGARETQYF | TGTGCCAGCAGCTTAGCGGGGGCGAGGGAGACCCAGTACTTC
TRBJ2-5 | few | TRBD1 | TRBV5-4 | CASSGRDRGPETQYF | TGTGCCAGCAGCGGCCGGGACAGGGGGCCTGAGACCCAGTACTTC
TRBJ2-1 | many | TRBD1 | TRBV7-9 | CASSRSQGAALKNEQFF | TGTGCCAGCAGCCGTTCACAGGGGGCGGCCTTAAAGAATGAGCAGTTCTTC
TRBJ2-1 | few | - | TRBV6-5 | CASSYDNYNEQFF | TGTGCCAGCAGTTACGATAACTACAATGAGCAGTTCTTC
TRBJ2-1 | few | - | TRBV28 | CASSPYYNEQFF | TGTGCCAGCAGTCCATACTACAATGAGCAGTTCTTC
TRBJ2-1 | - | TRBD2 | TRBV15 | CATSRAGLLPPYHNEQFF | TGTGCCACCAGCAGAGCGGGACTACTCCCTCCTTACCACAATGAGCAGTTCTTC
TRBJ1-1 | - | - | TRBV19 | CASSIEAQPNTEAFF | TGTGCCAGTAGTATTGAGGCACAGCCGAACACTGAAGCTTTCTTT
TRBJ2-3 | - | - | TRBV4-3 | CASSQDWGETTQYF | TGCGCCAGCAGCCAAGATTGGGGCGAAACCACGCAGTATTTT
TRBJ2-5 | few | TRBD1 | TRBV11-2 | CASSLAGGQETQYF | TGTGCCAGCAGCTTAGCAGGGGGCCAAGAGACCCAGTACTTC
TRBJ2-7 | few | - | TRBV5-1 | CASSIEFGTPREQYF | TGCGCCAGCAGCATCGAGTTCGGGACCCCGCGGGAGCAGTACTTC
TRBJ2-4 | few | - | TRBV5-1 | CASSPPNRVDIQYF | TGCGCCAGCAGCCCCCCCAACAGGGTTGACATTCAGTACTTC
TRBJ1-5 | - | - | TRBV6-5 | CASSQTTGAQPQHF | TGTGCCAGCAGCCAAACGACAGGCGCTCAGCCCCAGCATTTT
TRBJ2-5 | few | TRBD1 | TRBV7-8 | CASSFPGQGAGKTQYF | TGTGCCAGCAGCTTCCCGGGACAGGGGGCCGGGAAGACCCAGTACTTC
TRBJ2-7 | - | - | TRBV6-4 | CASRPNALTAYEQYF | TGTGCCAGCAGACCCAACGCCCTGACAGCCTACGAGCAGTACTTC
TRBJ2-5 | many | - | TRBV18 | CASSPRSTASETQYF | TGTGCCAGCTCACCAAGGAGCACAGCGTCGGAGACCCAGTACTTC
TRBJ2-3 | few | - | TRBV4-3 | CASSQVGQASPDTQYF | TGCGCCAGCAGCCAAGTTGGCCAGGCGTCTCCAGATACGCAGTATTTT
TRBJ2-7 | many | TRBD2 | TRBV6-5 | CASSPTSGYEQYF | TGTGCCAGCAGTCCCACTAGCGGATACGAGCAGTACTTC
TRBJ2-7 | - | TRBD1 | TRBV5-6 | CASSVGQHYEQYF | TGTGCCAGCAGCGTGGGACAGCACTACGAGCAGTACTTC
TRBJ1-1 | - | - | TRBV5-1 | CASSLVPLNTEAFF | TGCGCCAGCAGCTTGGTACCTTTGAACACTGAAGCTTTCTTT
TRBJ2-5 | many | TRBD2 | TRBV28 | CASSVTGGRAPYF | TGTGCCAGCAGTGTGACGGGAGGGCGCGCTCCGTACTTC